The 31 T cell receptor beta chains in this list originate from one sample, sequenced in a study of vaccination and CD4 T cells after COVID-19. Cultured CD4+ T-cell DNA underwent Oncomine TCR Beta short-read sequencing. TCRdb passed the PCR reads through MiXCR, listing each CDR3 protein once. The data show 12,000 or so distinct CDR3 sequences, with 45% to 60% seen just once and 17% held by the top ten. The antigens for these receptors are not known. Treatment of the sample: roughly 10-day PBMC culture with coronavirus spike peptide pools or control peptides (ViraFEST assay). The material sequenced was cultured CD4+ T cells from blood, taken after SARS-CoV-2 vaccination. The origin of the receptors is a human donor with COVID-19.

The sample holds a few counts of this clonotype. This chain links TRBV21-1 with TRBJ2-7. TRBV21-1 corresponds to a pseudogene. This CDR3 region has 12 residues. The CDR3 coding sequence is TGTGCCAGCAGCAAAGGGACCTACGAGCAGTACTTC. Its translation is CASSKGTYEQYF.

The rearrangement links TRBV5-1 to TRBJ1-2, with 7 bases matching TRBD1. V shed 4 bases, J shed 10 bases, and the junction held 10 bases outside the gene matches. Germline loops: CDR1 SGHRS, CDR2 YFSETQ. The CDR3 totals 13 residues. The DNA of the CDR3 is TGCGCCAGCAGCGAAACAGGGGCTCGGTCCTACACCTTC. It codes for CASSETGARSYTF.

The sample holds a few counts of this clonotype. The chain employs TRBV6-1 and TRBJ2-3; D remains ambiguous. Per the germline V gene, CDR1 is MNHNS and CDR2 is SASEGT. Trimming took off 6 bases at V and 2 bases at J, with 6 bases between the two ends. The CDR3 totals 12 residues. CDR3 nucleotides: TGTGCCAGCAGAACAGACACAGATACGCAGTATTTT. Translation: CASRTDTDTQYF.

V gene TRBV7-2 combines with J gene TRBJ1-5; D unclear. Germline assignment: CDR1 SGHTA and CDR2 FQGNSA. The CDR3 covers 14 residues. V lost 5 bases and J 2 bases, leaving 10 bases between the germline ends. The CDR3 spells CASSPNLGNQPQHF. The CDR3 coding sequence is TGTGCCAGCAGCCCCAACCTTGGCAATCAGCCCCAGCATTTT.

The chain is built from TRBV7-2 and TRBJ1-2; the D gene is possibly TRBD1 (5 bases). V lost 2 bases and J 3 bases, leaving 13 bases between the germline ends. The CDR3 is made up of 15 amino acids. Per germline, CDR1 SGHTA and CDR2 FQGNSA. The CDR3 spells CASSLTRGADYGYTF. The CDR3 nucleotides read TGTGCCAGCAGCTTAACGCGGGGCGCAGACTATGGCTACACCTTC.

The rearrangement links TRBV4-3 to TRBJ1-2, with 8 bases matching TRBD1. The CDR3 runs to 15 residues. The germline CDR1 and CDR2 sequences are LGHNA and YSLEER. V was pared by 0 bases and J by 5 bases, with 5 bases of the junction left unmatched. DNA for the CDR3: TGCGCCAGCAGCCAAGAAGGAACAGGGGGATATGGCTACACCTTC. Translated: CASSQEGTGGYGYTF.

The chain links TRBV12-5 to TRBJ1-6, with 9 bases that match TRBD1. The length of the CDR3 is 12 residues. The V and J ends lost 5 bases and 17 bases, in that order; junction bases with no gene match: 7. Germline V CDR1 and CDR2: LGHNT, FRNRAP. CDR3 in amino acids: CASGPDRGQVHF. The CDR3 bases are TGTGCTAGTGGTCCGGACAGGGGCCAGGTCCACTTT.

This chain connects TRBV5-4 to TRBJ2-3, with 7 nucleotides matching TRBD2. Germline loops: CDR1 SGHNT, CDR2 YYREEE (reference sequence). This CDR3 is built from 13 residues. With 7 bases clipped from V and 2 bases from J, the junction kept 4 bases outside the gene matches. Here the CDR3 reads CASATSDTDTQYF. The CDR3 DNA follows: TGTGCCAGCGCTACTAGCGACACAGATACGCAGTATTTT.

The CDR3 loop reads CASSWSRGATTYEQYF. The DNA for the CDR3 is TGTGCCAGCAGCTGGAGCAGGGGGGCAACGACCTACGAGCAGTACTTC. V is TRBV7-9 and J is TRBJ2-7; TRBD1 is a possible D gene (7 bases). The CDR3 sequence is 16 residues long. Trimming stripped 4 bases from V and 2 bases from J, with 18 bases between. Germline CDR1 SEHNR, CDR2 FQNEAQ (reference sequence). Looking up the rest from reference TRBV7-9 and TRBJ2-7 gives the full variable domain: DTGVSQNPRHKITKRGQNVTFRCDPISEHNRLYWYRQTLGQGPEFLTYFQNEAQLEKSRLLSDRFSAERPKGSFSTLEIQRTEQGDSAMYLCASSWSRGATTYEQYFGPGTRLTVT.

The J gene is TRBJ1-2, the V gene TRBV19, with D perhaps matching TRBD1 (5 bases). There are 15 residues in the CDR3. Germline V gives CDR1 LNHDA, CDR2 SQIVND (reference sequence). Trimming removed 3 bases at V and 5 bases at J, with 16 bases between. This chain's CDR3 is CASSISQGGGYGYTF. The CDR3 region has the DNA TGTGCCAGTAGTATCTCCCAGGGAGGAGGGTATGGCTACACCTTC.

The gene calls are TRBV5-6 and TRBJ2-7; 9 bases line up with TRBD1. CDR1 is SGHDT, CDR2 YYEEEE, per germline. The CDR3 is made up of 16 amino acids. Losses at the gene ends were 3 bases for V and 2 bases for J; bases not matched to a gene: 9. The CDR3 protein is CASSSTGGDRAYEQYF. The CDR3 DNA sequence: TGTGCCAGCAGCTCTACCGGAGGGGACAGGGCCTACGAGCAGTACTTC.

The table lists this clonotype with a count of one. The chain has TRBV11-3 and TRBJ2-5; 7 bases align to TRBD2. The CDR3 sequence is 15 residues long. The trim removed 0 bases at V and 5 bases at J, leaving 6 bases unmatched. Germline loops: CDR1 SGHNT, CDR2 YENEEA. The CDR3 DNA sequence: TGTGCCAGCAGCTTAGATGGCGGGGAGGGTGAGACCCAGTACTTC. Protein: CASSLDGGEGETQYF.

This clonotype was observed a few times. The chain joins TRBV6-5 to TRBJ2-5, with 8 positions matching TRBD2. V was clipped by 4 bases and J by 5 bases; unmatched bases: 12. Germline V gene lookup returns CDR1 MNHEY and CDR2 SVGAGI. The CDR3 has 16 amino acids. CDR3: CASSSGTSLGGETQYF. In DNA form, the CDR3 reads TGTGCCAGCAGTTCGGGGACTAGTTTGGGTGGGGAGACCCAGTACTTC.

The rearrangement links TRBV7-6 to TRBJ1-1; perhaps TRBD1 as D (6 bases). Germline loops: CDR1 SGHVS, CDR2 FNYEAQ. V was trimmed by 1 base and J by 7 bases, leaving 13 bases between them. The CDR3 sequence is 14 residues long. This chain's CDR3 is CASSLETGVVEAFF. The CDR3 coding sequence is TGTGCCAGCAGCTTAGAGACAGGAGTGGTTGAAGCTTTCTTT.

This chain's CDR3 is CAISAPGTQVDGYTF. The CDR3 DNA follows: TGTGCCATCAGTGCTCCCGGGACCCAGGTGGATGGCTACACCTTC. V gene TRBV10-3 combines with J gene TRBJ1-2, with D perhaps matching TRBD1 (5 bases). This CDR3 contains 15 residues. Germline V gene sequence: CDR1 ENHRY, CDR2 SYGVKD. Trimming pared 4 bases from V and 6 bases from J, leaving 18 bases between.

The genes are TRBV4-1 and TRBJ1-2; D not certain. The CDR3 length is 16 residues. Trimming took off 0 bases at V and 3 bases at J, with 14 bases between the two ends. Germline values: CDR1 MGHRA, CDR2 YSYEKL. The CDR3 spells CASSQDRAVPYYGYTF. CDR3 sequence (DNA): TGCGCCAGCAGCCAAGATAGGGCAGTTCCCTACTATGGCTACACCTTC.

This chain's CDR3 is CSAEGWRGANNEQFF. CDR3 nucleotide sequence: TGCAGTGCTGAGGGGTGGCGGGGGGCTAACAATGAGCAGTTCTTC. This rearrangement joins TRBV20-1 to TRBJ2-1; TRBD2 agrees at 8 bases. V lost 5 bases, J lost 5 bases, and 11 bases stayed unmatched. This CDR3 contains 15 residues. CDR1 is DFQATT and CDR2 is SNEGSKA in the germline V gene (reference sequence).

This clonotype has a handful of counts. The V call is TRBV7-9, the J call TRBJ1-5; no clear D gene. This CDR3 comprises 15 residues. The V and J ends lost 1 base and 1 base respectively, with 8 bases between them. In germline, CDR1 is SEHNR, CDR2 FQNEAQ (reference sequence). DNA of the CDR3: TGTGCCAGCAGCTTAGGGGTTGAGAGCAATCAGCCCCAGCATTTT. This sequence encodes CASSLGVESNQPQHF.

This chain links TRBV14 with TRBJ1-5; D not certain. Germline V lookup: CDR1 SGHDN, CDR2 FVKESK. The CDR3 is made up of 15 amino acids. The V end lost 1 base, the J end lost 4 bases, and 11 bases lay between the germline ends. The CDR3 nucleotides are TGTGCCAGCAGCCAAGGAACGGAATCGAATCAGCCCCAGCATTTT. Amino acids: CASSQGTESNQPQHF.

This chain links TRBV7-2 with TRBJ2-1, with 7 bases lining up with TRBD2. Germline V gene sequence: CDR1 SGHTA, CDR2 FQGNSA. The V and J ends lost 1 base and 2 bases, in that order; junction bases with no gene match: 11. The CDR3 has 18 residues. CDR3 region: CASSLVTILAVPYNEQFF. The CDR3 bases are TGTGCCAGCAGCTTAGTTACAATCCTAGCGGTCCCCTACAATGAGCAGTTCTTC. The full variable domain, completed using reference TRBV7-2 and TRBJ2-1, is GAGVSQSPSNKVTEKGKDVELRCDPISGHTALYWYRQSLGQGLEFLIYFQGNSAPDKSGLPSDRFSAERTGGSVSTLTIQRTQQEDSAVYLCASSLVTILAVPYNEQFFGPGTRLTVL.

V and J are TRBV7-9 and TRBJ2-6; D is perhaps TRBD1 or TRBD2 (5 bases each). The CDR3 has 17 amino acids. The germline gives CDR1 SEHNR, CDR2 FQNEAQ (reference sequence). Trimming pared 4 bases from V and 0 bases from J, leaving 13 bases between. The CDR3 DNA follows: TGTGCCAGCAGCTCGAGGGGCTTGGGCTCTGGGGCCAACGTCCTGACTTTC. Residues: CASSSRGLGSGANVLTF.

The chain combines TRBV6-1 with TRBJ2-1, with TRBD1 matching 7 bases. This CDR3 comprises 15 residues. V shed 6 bases and J 0 bases; nucleotides not matched to a gene: 5. Germline-derived CDR1 and CDR2 are MNHNS and SASEGT. The CDR3 sequence is CASRGQPSSYNEQFF. The DNA for the CDR3 is TGTGCCAGCAGGGGACAGCCTAGCTCCTACAATGAGCAGTTCTTC.

This clonotype showed up just a few times. This chain links TRBV6-1 with TRBJ1-2, with a tentative D call TRBD1 (5 bases). Trimming pared 5 bases from V and 4 bases from J, leaving 17 bases between. Germline assignment: CDR1 MNHNS and CDR2 SASEGT. The CDR3 contains 15 residues. The CDR3 sequence: CASSPTGGISYGYTF. The CDR3 nucleotides read TGTGCCAGCAGTCCGACCGGGGGTATATCCTATGGCTACACCTTC.

In this sample, this clonotype turned up a few times. The V and J genes are TRBV27 and TRBJ1-2; TRBD1 matches 7 bases. Losses at the gene ends were 5 bases for V and 4 bases for J; bases not matched to a gene: 4. There are 13 residues in the CDR3. Germline loops: CDR1 MNHEY, CDR2 SMNVEV (reference sequence). CDR3 protein: CASSRQGTYGYTF. The CDR3 nucleotides read TGTGCCAGCAGTCGACAGGGTACCTATGGCTACACCTTC.

The chain links TRBV18 to TRBJ1-3; no clear D gene. V lost 1 base and J lost 1, with 5 bases in between. CDR3 length: 14 amino acids. Germline loops: CDR1 KGHSH, CDR2 LQKENI. In DNA form, the CDR3 reads TGTGCCAGCTCACCACGAACGTCTGGAAACACCATATATTTT. Its translation: CASSPRTSGNTIYF. The full variable domain, with the rest looked up from reference TRBV18 and TRBJ1-3, is NAGVMQNPRHLVRRRGQEARLRCSPMKGHSHVYWYRQLPEEGLKFMVYLQKENIIDESGMPKERFSAEFPKEGPSILRIQQVVRGDSAAYFCASSPRTSGNTIYFGEGSWLTVV.

The rearrangement links TRBV2 to TRBJ2-7, with D possibly being TRBD1 (5 bases). V shed 6 bases and J shed 6 bases, with 18 bases lying between them. The CDR3 consists of 14 residues. The germline V gene encodes CDR1 SNHLY and CDR2 FYNNEI. DNA of the CDR3: TGTGCCAGCAGGGTCGACAGAGGAACCTCCGAGCAGTACTTC. It is translated as CASRVDRGTSEQYF.

The chain carries TRBV24-1 and TRBJ2-1, with D maybe TRBD2 (6 bases). V lost 2 bases to trimming and J lost 0 bases, with 13 bases between them. The length of the CDR3 is 17 residues. Germline CDR1 is KGHDR and CDR2 is SFDVKD. The CDR3 nucleotides read TGTGCCACCAGTGATTATGGAGGGCCGAGCTCCTACAATGAGCAGTTCTTC. Amino acids: CATSDYGGPSSYNEQFF.

The V and J genes are TRBV2 and TRBJ2-5, with 9 nucleotides matching TRBD1. V lost 8 bases and J lost 1; bases outside the gene matches: 5. From germline, CDR1 is SNHLY and CDR2 FYNNEI. The CDR3 has 14 residues. The CDR3: CASHRDRAQETQYF. The CDR3 coding sequence is TGTGCCAGCCACCGGGACAGGGCCCAAGAGACCCAGTACTTC.

In its sample, this clonotype was seen a few times. The chain couples TRBV20-1 to TRBJ1-1; D might be TRBD1 (5 bases). CDR3 length: 12 amino acids. The germline gives CDR1 DFQATT, CDR2 SNEGSKA (reference sequence). Between the trimmed V and J ends, which lost 5 bases and 3 bases, there was a span of 10 bases. DNA of the CDR3: TGCAGTGCTGGAGTGGGGGACACTGAAGCTTTCTTT. Translating gives CSAGVGDTEAFF.

This rearrangement joins TRBV6-1 to TRBJ2-5, with TRBD2 as a possible D gene (6 bases). The germline V and J ends were trimmed by 6 bases and 7 bases, with 9 bases remaining between them. This CDR3 is built from 11 residues. Per the germline V gene, CDR1 is MNHNS and CDR2 is SASEGT. CDR3 in DNA: TGTGCCAGCAGAAGACTAGGGACCCAGTACTTC. This encodes CASRRLGTQYF.

This clonotype appeared once. The chain joins TRBV6-2 or TRBV6-3 to TRBJ1-5, with a tentative D call TRBD1 (5 bases). This CDR3 is 16 amino acids long. Per germline, CDR1 MNHEY and CDR2 SVGEGT. Trimming cost V 5 bases and J 5 bases, with 19 bases left between them. Written as DNA, the CDR3 is TGTGCCAGCAGTCCCGGGACCGGGAGTGGCTATCAGCCCCAGCATTTT. Its translation: CASSPGTGSGYQPQHF.